A selection of T cell receptor beta chains follows, all from one sample in a study of blood T cell repertoires in COVID-19. Data came from immunoSEQ multiplex PCR; TCRdb stores just in-frame clones and leaves some out. The data hold roughly 50,000 clones, with under 90% observed a single time. The source material was peripheral blood. The receptors derive from a woman older than 75 with COVID-19, enrolled during active disease. Both conserved end residues are part of each CDR3. D genes are given only for firm matches. Only part of the rows carry a size: once, few, many, or a class if the clone is expanded.

d_call j_call v_call clone_size cdr3_aa cdr3_nt
TRBD1 TRBJ1-2 TRBV6-1 . CASSGGSGQGLNYGYTF TGTGCCAGCAGTGGGGGGTCTGGACAGGGGTTGAACTATGGCTACACCTTC
. TRBJ1-2 TRBV9 . CASSSMGGSGGYTF TGTGCCAGCAGCTCCATGGGGGGGTCGGGTGGCTACACCTTC
. TRBJ2-7 TRBV9 . CASSVGETRPSIEQYF TGTGCCAGCAGCGTAGGCGAGACAAGGCCCTCTATAGAGCAGTACTTC
. TRBJ1-1 TRBV12-2 . CASRFRDRGPTGTEAFF TGTGCAAGTCGCTTCCGGGACAGGGGCCCCACCGGCACTGAAGCTTTCTTT
. TRBJ1-2 TRBV28 . CASSATTYGYTF TGTGCCAGCAGTGCGACTACCTATGGCTACACCTTC
TRBD2 TRBJ2-5 TRBV5-1 . CASSLTSGQETQYF TGCGCCAGCAGCTTAACTAGCGGCCAAGAGACCCAGTACTTC
. TRBJ2-1 TRBV4-1 . CASSPAGSVAYNEQFF TGCGCCAGCAGCCCGGCCGGGAGCGTCGCCTACAATGAGCAGTTCTTC
. TRBJ1-2 TRBV9 . CASSVDSRNYGYTF TGTGCCAGCAGCGTAGATTCGAGGAACTATGGCTACACCTTC
. TRBJ1-4 TRBV7-6 . CASSLAGVNEKLFF TGTGCCAGCAGCTTAGCAGGGGTTAATGAAAAACTGTTTTTT
TRBD2 TRBJ2-4 TRBV27 . CASSWTSGNIQYF TGTGCCAGCAGTTGGACTAGCGGAAACATTCAGTACTTC
TRBD1 TRBJ1-2 TRBV7-9 few CASSPGTEYGYTF TGTGCCAGCAGTCCCGGGACAGAGTATGGCTACACCTTC
TRBD1 TRBJ1-2 TRBV6-6 . CASSLDRDSNYGYTF TGTGCCAGCAGTCTCGACAGGGACTCTAACTATGGCTACACCTTC